This entry describes one T cell receptor beta chain. Its antigen is currently unknown. The sample is drawn from a study of T cells in localized non-small cell lung cancer. The V gene's germline CDR1 is LGHNA and CDR2 YNFKEQ. This CDR3 spans 14 amino acids. V was shortened by 4 bases and J by 11 bases, with 19 bases between the two germline ends. General observations from the study: Increased T cell density in blood showed an association with longer overall survival. Uninvolved adjacent lung showed peak T cell clonality, exceeding tumor. Adjacent lung held a median roughly 50 of the top 100 tumor clones. Heterogeneity is still possible, as just one tumor region was sequenced.

Generated by immunoSEQ multiplex PCR, the TCRdb table keeps only in-frame clones and is missing some. The sample comprises around 50,000 clones, roughly 89% of which are singletons, and roughly 18% rests with the top ten. The sequencing here drew on peripheral blood, taken before any cancer treatment. The TCR was taken from a male donor older than 55 with stage III squamous cell lung carcinoma. The chain recombines TRBV4-2 with TRBJ2-3; D perhaps matches TRBD1 (5 bases). CDR3 sequence (DNA): TGTGCCAGCAGCCGCCCTGGGGCATATATCGAGCAGTATTTT. The encoded protein is CASSRPGAYIEQYF.